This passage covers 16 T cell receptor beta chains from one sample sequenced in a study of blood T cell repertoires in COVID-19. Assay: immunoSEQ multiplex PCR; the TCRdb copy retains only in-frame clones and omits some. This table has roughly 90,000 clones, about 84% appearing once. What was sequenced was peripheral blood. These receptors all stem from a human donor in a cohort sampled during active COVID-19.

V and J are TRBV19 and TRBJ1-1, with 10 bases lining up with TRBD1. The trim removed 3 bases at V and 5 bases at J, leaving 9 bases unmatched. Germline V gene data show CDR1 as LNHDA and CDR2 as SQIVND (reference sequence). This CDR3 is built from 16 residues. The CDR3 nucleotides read TGTGCCAGTAGTATGACAGGGGGCCGAGATCTTACTGAAGCTTTCTTT. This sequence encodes CASSMTGGRDLTEAFF. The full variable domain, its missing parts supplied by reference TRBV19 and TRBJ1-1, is DGGITQSPKYLFRKEGQNVTLSCEQNLNHDAMYWYRQDPGQGLRLIYYSQIVNDFQKGDIAEGYSVSREKKESFPLTVTSAQKNPTAFYLCASSMTGGRDLTEAFFGQGTRLTVV.

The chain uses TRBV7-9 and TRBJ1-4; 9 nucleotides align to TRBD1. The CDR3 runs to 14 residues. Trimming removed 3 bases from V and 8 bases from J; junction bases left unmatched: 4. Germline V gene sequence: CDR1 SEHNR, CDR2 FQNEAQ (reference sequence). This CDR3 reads CASSFTGGFEKLFF. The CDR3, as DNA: TGTGCCAGCAGCTTTACAGGGGGCTTCGAAAAACTGTTTTTT. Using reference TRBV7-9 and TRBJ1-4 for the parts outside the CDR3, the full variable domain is DTGVSQNPRHKITKRGQNVTFRCDPISEHNRLYWYRQTLGQGPEFLTYFQNEAQLEKSRLLSDRFSAERPKGSFSTLEIQRTEQGDSAMYLCASSFTGGFEKLFFGSGTQLSVL.

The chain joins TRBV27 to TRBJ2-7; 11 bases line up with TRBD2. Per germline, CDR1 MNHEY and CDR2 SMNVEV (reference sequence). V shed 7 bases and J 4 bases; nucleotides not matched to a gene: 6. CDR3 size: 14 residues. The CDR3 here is CASISASGGYEQYF. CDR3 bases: TGTGCCAGCATCTCCGCTAGCGGGGGGTACGAGCAGTACTTC.

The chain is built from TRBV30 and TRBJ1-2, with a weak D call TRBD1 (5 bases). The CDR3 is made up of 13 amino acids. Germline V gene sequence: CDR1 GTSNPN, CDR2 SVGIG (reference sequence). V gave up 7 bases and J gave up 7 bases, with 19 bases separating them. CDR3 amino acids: CAFRGDRLLGYTF. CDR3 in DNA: TGTGCCTTTAGGGGTGACAGATTACTTGGCTACACCTTC.

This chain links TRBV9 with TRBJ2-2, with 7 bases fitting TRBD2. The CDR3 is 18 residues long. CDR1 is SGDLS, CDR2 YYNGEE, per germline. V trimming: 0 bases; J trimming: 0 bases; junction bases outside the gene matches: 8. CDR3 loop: CASSVEEGSGANTGELFF. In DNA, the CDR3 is TGTGCCAGCAGCGTAGAGGAGGGGAGCGGGGCGAACACCGGGGAGCTGTTTTTT.

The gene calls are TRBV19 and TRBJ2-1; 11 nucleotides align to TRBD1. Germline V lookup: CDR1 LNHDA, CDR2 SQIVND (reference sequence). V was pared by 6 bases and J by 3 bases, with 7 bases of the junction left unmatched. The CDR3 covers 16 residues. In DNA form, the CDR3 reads TGTGCCAGTAGCCTAGCCGGGACAGGGGGCTACAATGAGCAGTTCTTC. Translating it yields CASSLAGTGGYNEQFF. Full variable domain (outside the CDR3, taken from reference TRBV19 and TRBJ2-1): DGGITQSPKYLFRKEGQNVTLSCEQNLNHDAMYWYRQDPGQGLRLIYYSQIVNDFQKGDIAEGYSVSREKKESFPLTVTSAQKNPTAFYLCASSLAGTGGYNEQFFGPGTRLTVL.

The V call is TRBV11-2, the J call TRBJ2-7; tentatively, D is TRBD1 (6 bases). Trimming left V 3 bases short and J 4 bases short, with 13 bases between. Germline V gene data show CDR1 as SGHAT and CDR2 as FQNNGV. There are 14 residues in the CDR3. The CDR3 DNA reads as TGTGCCAGCAGCTTTGGGGACATCCGTTACGAGCAGTACTTC. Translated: CASSFGDIRYEQYF. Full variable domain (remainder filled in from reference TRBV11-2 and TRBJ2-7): EAGVAQSPRYKIIEKRQSVAFWCNPISGHATLYWYQQILGQGPKLLIQFQNNGVVDDSQLPKDRFSAERLKGVDSTLKIQPAKLEDSAVYLCASSFGDIRYEQYFGPGTRLTVT.

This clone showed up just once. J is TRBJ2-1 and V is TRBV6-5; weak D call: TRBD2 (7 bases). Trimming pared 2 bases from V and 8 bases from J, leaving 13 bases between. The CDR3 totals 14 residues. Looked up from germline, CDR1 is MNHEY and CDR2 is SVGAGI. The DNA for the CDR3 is TGTGCCAGCAGTTACCCTACGGGGGGCCATGAGCAGTTCTTC. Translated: CASSYPTGGHEQFF.

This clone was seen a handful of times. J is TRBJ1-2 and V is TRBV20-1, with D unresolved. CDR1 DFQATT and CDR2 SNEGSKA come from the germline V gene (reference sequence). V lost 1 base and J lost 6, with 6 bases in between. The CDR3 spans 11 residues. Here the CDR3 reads CSARVGHGYTF. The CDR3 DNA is TGCAGTGCTAGAGTTGGCCATGGCTACACCTTC.

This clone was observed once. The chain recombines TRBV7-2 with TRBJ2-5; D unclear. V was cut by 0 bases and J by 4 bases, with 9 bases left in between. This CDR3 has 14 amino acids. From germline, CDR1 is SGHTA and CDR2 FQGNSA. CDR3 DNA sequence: TGTGCCAGCAGCTTAGCGGGCCCCCGAGAGACCCAGTACTTC. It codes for CASSLAGPRETQYF.

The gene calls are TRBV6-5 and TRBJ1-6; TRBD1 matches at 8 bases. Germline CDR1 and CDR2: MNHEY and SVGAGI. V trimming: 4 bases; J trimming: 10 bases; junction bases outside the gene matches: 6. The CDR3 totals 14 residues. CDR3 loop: CASSSGQGRSPLHF. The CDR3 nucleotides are TGTGCCAGCAGTTCCGGACAGGGAAGGTCACCCCTCCACTTT.

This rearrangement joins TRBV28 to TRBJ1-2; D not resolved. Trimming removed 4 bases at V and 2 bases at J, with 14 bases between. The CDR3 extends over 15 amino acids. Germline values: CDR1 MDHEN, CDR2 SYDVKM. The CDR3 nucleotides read TGTGCCAGCAGTTCCCCCTCCCAGACAAACTATGGCTACACCTTC. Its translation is CASSSPSQTNYGYTF.

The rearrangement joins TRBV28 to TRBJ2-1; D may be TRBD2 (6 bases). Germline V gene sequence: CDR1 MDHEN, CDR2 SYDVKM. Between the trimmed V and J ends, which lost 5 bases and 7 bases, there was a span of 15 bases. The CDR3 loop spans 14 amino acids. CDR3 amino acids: CASSRSGFANEQFF. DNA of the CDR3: TGTGCCAGCAGTCGCAGCGGGTTCGCGAATGAGCAGTTCTTC.

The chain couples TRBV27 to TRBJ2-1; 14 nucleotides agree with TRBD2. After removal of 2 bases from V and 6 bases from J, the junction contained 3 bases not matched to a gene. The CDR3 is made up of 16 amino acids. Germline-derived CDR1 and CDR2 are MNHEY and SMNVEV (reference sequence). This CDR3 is CASSLPGTSGGNEQFF. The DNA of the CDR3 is TGTGCCAGCAGTTTACCCGGGACTAGCGGGGGCAATGAGCAGTTCTTC.

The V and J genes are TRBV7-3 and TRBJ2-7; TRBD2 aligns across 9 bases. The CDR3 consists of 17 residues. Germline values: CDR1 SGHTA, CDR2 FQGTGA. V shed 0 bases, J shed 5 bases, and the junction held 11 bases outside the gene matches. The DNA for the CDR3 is TGTGCCAGCAGCTTAACGGGGCCCGGGACTAGCTTTGACGAGCAGTACTTC. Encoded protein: CASSLTGPGTSFDEQYF.

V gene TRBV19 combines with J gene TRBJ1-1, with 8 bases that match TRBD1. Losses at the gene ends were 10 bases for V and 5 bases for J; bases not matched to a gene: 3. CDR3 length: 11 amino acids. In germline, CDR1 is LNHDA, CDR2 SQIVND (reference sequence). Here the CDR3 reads CATRGRTEAFF. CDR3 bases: TGTGCCACCAGGGGGCGGACTGAAGCTTTCTTT.